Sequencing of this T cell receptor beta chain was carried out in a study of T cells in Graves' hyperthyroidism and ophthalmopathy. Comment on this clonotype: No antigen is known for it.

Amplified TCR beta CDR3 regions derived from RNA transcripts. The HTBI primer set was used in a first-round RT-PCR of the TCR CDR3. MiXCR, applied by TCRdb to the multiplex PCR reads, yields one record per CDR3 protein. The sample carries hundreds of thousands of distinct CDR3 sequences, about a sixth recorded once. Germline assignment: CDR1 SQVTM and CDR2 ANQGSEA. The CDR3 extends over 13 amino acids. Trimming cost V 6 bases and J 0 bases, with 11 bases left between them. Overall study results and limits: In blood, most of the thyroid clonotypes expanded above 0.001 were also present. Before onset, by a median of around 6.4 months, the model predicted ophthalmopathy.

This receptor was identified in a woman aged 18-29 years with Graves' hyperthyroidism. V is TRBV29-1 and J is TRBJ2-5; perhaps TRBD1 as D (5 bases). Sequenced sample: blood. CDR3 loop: CSVGAPYQETQYF. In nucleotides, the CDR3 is TGCAGCGTAGGGGCCCCGTACCAAGAGACCCAGTACTTC.